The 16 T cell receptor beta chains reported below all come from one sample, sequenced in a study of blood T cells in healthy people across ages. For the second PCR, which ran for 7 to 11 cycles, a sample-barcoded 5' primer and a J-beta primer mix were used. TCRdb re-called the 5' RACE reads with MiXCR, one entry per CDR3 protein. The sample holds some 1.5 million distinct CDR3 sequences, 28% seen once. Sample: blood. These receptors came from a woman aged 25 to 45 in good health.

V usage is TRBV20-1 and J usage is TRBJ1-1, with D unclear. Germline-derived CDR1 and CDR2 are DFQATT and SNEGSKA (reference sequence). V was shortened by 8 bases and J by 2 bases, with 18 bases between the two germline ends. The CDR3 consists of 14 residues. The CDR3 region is CSTNLGGPNTEAFF. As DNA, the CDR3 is TGCAGTACTAACTTGGGAGGGCCAAACACTGAAGCTTTCTTT.

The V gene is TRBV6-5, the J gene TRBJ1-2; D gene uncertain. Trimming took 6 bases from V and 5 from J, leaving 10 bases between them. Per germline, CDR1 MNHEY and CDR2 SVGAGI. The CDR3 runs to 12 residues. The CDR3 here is CASSDWEYGYTF. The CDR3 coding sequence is TGTGCCAGCAGCGACTGGGAATATGGCTACACCTTC.

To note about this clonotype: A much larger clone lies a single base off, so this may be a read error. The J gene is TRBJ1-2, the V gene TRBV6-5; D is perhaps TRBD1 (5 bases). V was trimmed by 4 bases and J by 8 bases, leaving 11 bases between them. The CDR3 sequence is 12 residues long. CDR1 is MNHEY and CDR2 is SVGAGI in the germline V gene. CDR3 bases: TGTGCCAGCAGTTCGGGACGGCGCGGCTACACCTTC. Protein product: CASSSGRRGYTF.

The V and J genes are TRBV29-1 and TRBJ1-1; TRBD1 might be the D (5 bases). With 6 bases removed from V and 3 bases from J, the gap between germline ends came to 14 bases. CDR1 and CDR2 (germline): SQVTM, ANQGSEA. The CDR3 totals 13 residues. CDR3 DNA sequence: TGCAGCGTCTACAGGAGGGCGCACACTGAAGCTTTCTTT. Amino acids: CSVYRRAHTEAFF.

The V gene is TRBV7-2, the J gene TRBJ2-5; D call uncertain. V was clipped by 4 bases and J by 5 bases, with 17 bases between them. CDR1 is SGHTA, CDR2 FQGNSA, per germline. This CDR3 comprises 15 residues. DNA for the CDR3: TGTGCCAGCAGCTATAATAGGGCCCGGTCGGAGACCCAGTACTTC. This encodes CASSYNRARSETQYF. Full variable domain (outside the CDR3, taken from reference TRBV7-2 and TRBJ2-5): GAGVSQSPSNKVTEKGKDVELRCDPISGHTALYWYRQSLGQGLEFLIYFQGNSAPDKSGLPSDRFSAERTGGSVSTLTIQRTQQEDSAVYLCASSYNRARSETQYFGPGTRLLVL.

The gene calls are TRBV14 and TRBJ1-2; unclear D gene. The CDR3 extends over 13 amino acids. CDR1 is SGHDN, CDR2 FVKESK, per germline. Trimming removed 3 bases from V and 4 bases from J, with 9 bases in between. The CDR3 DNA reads TGTGCCAGCAGCCACGACAACTTCTATGGCTACACCTTC. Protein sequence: CASSHDNFYGYTF.

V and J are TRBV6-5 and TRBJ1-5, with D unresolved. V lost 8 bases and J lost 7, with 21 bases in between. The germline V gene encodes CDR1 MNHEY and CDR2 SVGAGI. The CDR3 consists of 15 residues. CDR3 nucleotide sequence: TGTGCCAGCTGGTCCCCGACGCAGGCTAAACAGCCCCAGCATTTT. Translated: CASWSPTQAKQPQHF.

The CDR3 DNA sequence: TGCGCCAGCAGTAGCGGGGGGGCCGAGGAGACCCAGTACTTC. Amino acid sequence: CASSSGGAEETQYF. The V and J genes are TRBV5-1 and TRBJ2-5; TRBD2 agrees at 11 bases. Germline assignment: CDR1 SGHRS and CDR2 YFSETQ. This CDR3 comprises 14 residues. Trimming at V came to 5 bases and at J to 5 bases, leaving 5 bases not matched to a gene.

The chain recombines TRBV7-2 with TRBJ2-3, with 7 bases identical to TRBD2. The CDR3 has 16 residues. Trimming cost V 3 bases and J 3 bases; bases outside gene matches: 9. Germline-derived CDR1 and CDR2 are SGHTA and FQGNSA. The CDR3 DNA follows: TGTGCCAGCAGCTTTGGAGGGAGGGCCACGACAGATACGCAGTATTTT. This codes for CASSFGGRATTDTQYF.

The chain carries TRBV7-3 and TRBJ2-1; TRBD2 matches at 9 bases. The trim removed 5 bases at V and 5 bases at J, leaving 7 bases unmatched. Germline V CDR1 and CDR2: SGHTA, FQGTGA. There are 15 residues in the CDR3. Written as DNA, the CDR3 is TGTGCCAGCAGCCGCGGGGGCGGGGGGGACAATGAGCAGTTCTTC. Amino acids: CASSRGGGGDNEQFF.

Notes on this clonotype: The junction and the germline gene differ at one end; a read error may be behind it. The CDR3 DNA reads TGTACCAGCGGGGGACGGGTGGGAAGGACAGATACGCAGTATTTT. Translation: CTSGGRVGRTDTQYF. This chain joins TRBV12-3 or TRBV12-4 and TRBJ2-3; 8 bases match TRBD2. The CDR3 covers 15 residues.

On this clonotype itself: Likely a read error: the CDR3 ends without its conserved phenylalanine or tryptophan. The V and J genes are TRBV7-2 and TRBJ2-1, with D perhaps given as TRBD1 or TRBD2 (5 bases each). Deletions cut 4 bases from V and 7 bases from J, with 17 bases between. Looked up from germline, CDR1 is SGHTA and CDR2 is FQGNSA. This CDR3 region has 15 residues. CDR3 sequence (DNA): TGTGCCAGCAGCTGGGGGTACGGGCGCCTGAATGAGCAGTTCTTA. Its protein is CASSWGYGRLNEQFL.

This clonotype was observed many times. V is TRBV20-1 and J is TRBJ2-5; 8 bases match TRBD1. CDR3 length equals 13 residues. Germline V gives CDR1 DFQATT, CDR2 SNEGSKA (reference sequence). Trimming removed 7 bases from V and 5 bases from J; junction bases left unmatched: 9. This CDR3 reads CSVVGQGGETQYF. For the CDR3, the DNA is TGCAGTGTCGTAGGACAGGGCGGGGAGACCCAGTACTTC.

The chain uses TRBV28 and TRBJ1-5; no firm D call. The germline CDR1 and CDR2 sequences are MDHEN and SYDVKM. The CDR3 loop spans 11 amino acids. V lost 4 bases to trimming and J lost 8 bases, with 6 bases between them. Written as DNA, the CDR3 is TGTGCCAGCAGTTCCCCCGAGCCCCAGCATTTT. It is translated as CASSSPEPQHF. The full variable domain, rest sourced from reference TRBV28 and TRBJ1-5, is DVKVTQSSRYLVKRTGEKVFLECVQDMDHENMFWYRQDPGLGLRLIYFSYDVKMKEKGDIPEGYSVSREKKERFSLILESASTNQTSMYLCASSSPEPQHFGDGTRLSIL.

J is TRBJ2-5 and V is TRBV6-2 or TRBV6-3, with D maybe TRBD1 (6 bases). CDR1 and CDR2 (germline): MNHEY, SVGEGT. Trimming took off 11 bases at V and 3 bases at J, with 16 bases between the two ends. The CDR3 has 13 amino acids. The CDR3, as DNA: TGTGCCGGGAATTCACAGGGAGAAGAGACCCAGTACTTC. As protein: CAGNSQGEETQYF.

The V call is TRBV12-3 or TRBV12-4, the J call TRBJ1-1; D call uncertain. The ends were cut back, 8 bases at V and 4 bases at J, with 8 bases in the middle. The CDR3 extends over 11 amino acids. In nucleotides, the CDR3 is TGTGCCAGCGGAGGAATCACTGAAGCTTTCTTT. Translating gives CASGGITEAFF.